This is a list of T cell receptor beta chains from one sample in a study of beta chain features in type 1 diabetes. This table comes from immunoSEQ multiplex PCR, and its TCRdb copy is limited to in-frame clones, with some not included. The data show some 200,000 clones, with roughly a tenth seen just once and 1% to 1.5% held by the top ten. Material for sequencing was central memory CD4+ T cells from blood. The receptor source for this set is a man aged 18 to 35 in good health. Both conserved end residues are part of each CDR3. The D gene is left open where the match is weak. Only some rows state a clone size, as once, few, many or a class for expanded clones.

clone size	D gene	V gene	J gene	CDR3 protein	CDR3 DNA
NA	TRBD2	TRBV9	TRBJ2-7	CASSGSWTSSYEQYF	TGTGCCAGCAGCGGCAGCTGGACTAGCTCCTACGAGCAGTACTTC
many	TRBD1	TRBV29-1	TRBJ2-5	CSARQGASETQYF	TGCAGCGCTCGACAGGGGGCTTCGGAGACCCAGTACTTC
few	NA	TRBV28	TRBJ1-1	CASRTNTEAFF	TGTGCCAGTCGGACGAACACTGAAGCTTTCTTT
few	TRBD1	TRBV5-1	TRBJ2-7	CASRTGGSYEQYF	TGCGCCAGCAGGACAGGGGGCTCGTACGAGCAGTACTTC
NA	TRBD1	TRBV29-1	TRBJ1-1	CSAGQSLNTEAFF	TGCAGCGCGGGACAGTCATTGAACACTGAAGCTTTCTTT
once	TRBD1	TRBV6-5	TRBJ1-1	CASSARQGGPEAFF	TGTGCCAGCAGTGCCCGACAGGGAGGGCCTGAAGCTTTCTTT
few	NA	TRBV11-2	TRBJ2-1	CASSLDTSRNEQFF	TGTGCCAGCAGCTTAGATACTAGCCGGAATGAGCAGTTCTTC
few	NA	TRBV5-1	TRBJ2-7	CASSLDGGPYEQYF	TGCGCCAGCAGCTTGGATGGGGGCCCCTACGAGCAGTACTTC
NA	NA	TRBV5-4	TRBJ2-1	CASSLADTRNEQFF	TGTGCCAGCAGCTTGGCCGACACAAGGAATGAGCAGTTCTTC
few	NA	TRBV5-1	TRBJ2-1	CASSLVGASYNEQFF	TGCGCCAGCAGCTTGGTGGGGGCATCCTACAATGAGCAGTTCTTC
once	TRBD2	TRBV30	TRBJ2-7	CAWKLAGHYEQYF	TGTGCCTGGAAGCTAGCGGGACACTACGAGCAGTACTTC
NA	NA	TRBV30	TRBJ1-1	CAQYGRLMNTEAFF	TGTGCCCAATACGGACGGTTGATGAACACTGAAGCTTTCTTT
few	TRBD1	TRBV25-1	TRBJ2-3	CASSESGQGSDTQYF	TGTGCCAGCAGTGAATCCGGACAGGGGTCCGATACGCAGTATTTT
few	TRBD1	TRBV7-9	TRBJ2-7	CASSSPPGQGSYEQYF	TGTGCCAGCAGCTCCCCCCCGGGACAGGGCTCCTACGAGCAGTACTTC
NA	TRBD1	TRBV7-2	TRBJ2-7	CASSLDRGAFEQYF	TGTGCCAGCAGCTTAGACAGGGGAGCCTTCGAGCAGTACTTC
NA	NA	TRBV7-2	TRBJ1-3	CASSLVRGSGNTIYF	TGTGCCAGCAGCTTAGTGCGGGGATCCGGAAACACCATATATTTT
few	NA	TRBV30	TRBJ1-5	CAWSVGGSQPQHF	TGTGCCTGGAGTGTAGGGGGGAGTCAGCCCCAGCATTTT
NA	TRBD1	TRBV29-1	TRBJ2-2	CSAQDRVSGELFF	TGCAGCGCTCAGGACAGGGTTAGCGGTGAGCTGTTTTTT
NA	TRBD1	TRBV29-1	TRBJ1-4	CSVDRGGEKLFF	TGCAGCGTTGACAGGGGGGGTGAAAAACTGTTTTTT
many	NA	TRBV14	TRBJ2-4	CASSPGGTKNIQYF	TGTGCCAGCAGTCCCGGAGGGACCAAAAACATTCAGTACTTC
NA	TRBD2	TRBV10-3	TRBJ2-2	CATSEALAGNPNTGELFF	TGTGCCACCAGTGAGGCTCTAGCGGGTAACCCGAACACCGGGGAGCTGTTTTTT
few	TRBD1	TRBV29-1	TRBJ2-7	CSARTGRYEQYF	TGCAGCGCTCGGACAGGTCGATACGAGCAGTACTTC
NA	NA	TRBV2	TRBJ1-2	CASSEWVNSGYTF	TGTGCCAGCAGTGAATGGGTGAACAGTGGCTACACCTTC
few	TRBD2	TRBV5-1	TRBJ2-7	CASSLDPSGSYEQYF	TGCGCCAGCAGCTTGGATCCTAGCGGGAGTTACGAGCAGTACTTC
many	TRBD1	TRBV30	TRBJ2-7	CAWVRQGVYEQYF	TGTGCCTGGGTGCGACAGGGGGTTTACGAGCAGTACTTC
NA	NA	TRBV10-3	TRBJ2-7	CAISKTDEQYF	TGTGCCATCAGTAAAACTGACGAGCAGTACTTC
NA	NA	TRBV7-2	TRBJ2-3	CASSPDRTTDTQYF	TGTGCCAGCAGCCCGGACAGAACCACAGATACGCAGTATTTT
NA	TRBD2	TRBV28	TRBJ2-7	CASRLADSYEQYF	TGTGCCAGCAGACTAGCGGACTCCTACGAGCAGTACTTC
many	TRBD2	TRBV7-2	TRBJ2-3	CASSLARASGSTDTQYF	TGTGCCAGCAGCTTAGCCCGAGCTAGCGGGAGTACAGATACGCAGTATTTT
NA	TRBD1	TRBV9	TRBJ1-1	CASSRQGVNTEAFF	TGTGCCAGCAGCCGACAGGGGGTGAACACTGAAGCTTTCTTT
few	NA	TRBV19	TRBJ2-1	CASSGSTGVGEQFF	TGTGCCAGTAGTGGGAGCACTGGGGTTGGTGAGCAGTTCTTC
few	NA	TRBV29-1	TRBJ2-7	CSVEDPTGYYEQYF	TGCAGCGTTGAAGATCCAACAGGCTACTACGAGCAGTACTTC
few	TRBD2	TRBV7-2	TRBJ2-1	CASSLNWGIAGEQFF	TGTGCCAGCAGCTTAAATTGGGGAATAGCGGGCGAGCAGTTCTTC
many	NA	TRBV27	TRBJ2-5	CAIQWPKETQYF	TGTGCCATCCAGTGGCCAAAAGAGACCCAGTACTTC
few	TRBD1	TRBV5-1	TRBJ2-7	CASSLALGTGAEQYF	TGCGCCAGCAGCTTGGCCCTCGGGACAGGGGCCGAGCAGTACTTC
NA	TRBD2	TRBV7-2	TRBJ2-7	CASRRASGSSYEQYF	TGTGCCAGCAGGCGGGCTAGCGGGAGCTCCTACGAGCAGTACTTC